This T cell receptor beta chain was captured by sequencing in a study of T-cell memory formation after mild COVID-19. Study as a whole: TCR clusters were largely donor specific.

TCRdb recomputed calls from the 5' RACE reads with MiXCR, one row per CDR3 protein. The data contain roughly 47,000 distinct CDR3 sequences, about 7.3% of them singletons. In the case of this clonotype: Its target is unknown.

Findings and limits, study-wide: The finding that pre-infection memory included some responding clones suggested that cross-reactive memory joined. Researchers report contracting CD4+ clones mostly in CM and EM, with CD8+ clones in EMRA.

V gave up 4 bases and J gave up 1 base, with 10 bases separating them. CDR3 length: 14 amino acids. Germline-derived CDR1 and CDR2 are ENHRY and SYGVKD. Source material: PBMCs or a T cell subset sorted from them (not recorded which). The chain links TRBV10-3 to TRBJ1-1, with a tentative D call TRBD1 (5 bases). This TCR came from a man aged 18 to 35 who had mild COVID-19 (a few samples of this study predate the infection). Cell type and time point are not known. The chain's CDR3 is CAISARGPNTEAFF. The CDR3 DNA reads TGTGCCATCAGTGCGAGGGGACCGAACACTGAAGCTTTCTTT.